One sample yielded the 9 T cell receptor beta chains listed below, sequenced in a study of T cell changes during pregnancy in multiple sclerosis. Repertoires were generated with immunoSEQ multiplex PCR, while TCRdb's copy carries only in-frame clones and drops some. Of 98,000 or so clones in the sample, 85% to 95% are singletons; the top ten hold roughly 0.99%. Sequences were derived from peripheral blood, sampled after pregnancy. The source is a female donor with multiple sclerosis, enrolled in a pregnancy study.

Only a few counts were recorded for this clone. The CDR3 loop is CASSLGSGRSNEKLFF. The CDR3, as DNA: TGTGCCAGCAGCTTAGGGTCAGGCCGATCTAATGAAAAACTGTTTTTT. This chain connects TRBV11-2 to TRBJ1-4; D gene uncertain. Trimming cost V 1 base and J 3 bases, with 12 bases left between them. CDR1 is SGHAT, CDR2 FQNNGV, per germline. The CDR3 sequence is 16 residues long.

This chain uses TRBV10-3 with TRBJ1-2, with 7 bases fitting TRBD1. V shed 0 bases, J shed 2 bases, and the junction held 6 bases outside the gene matches. The CDR3 extends over 16 amino acids. Germline values: CDR1 ENHRY, CDR2 SYGVKD. As DNA, the CDR3 is TGTGCCATCAGTGAGTCTCGCGGGACAGCGAACTATGGCTACACCTTC. Translation: CAISESRGTANYGYTF.

The J gene is TRBJ2-5, the V gene TRBV6-1; 8 bases fit TRBD2. Per the germline V gene, CDR1 is MNHNS and CDR2 is SASEGT. After removal of 7 bases from V and 2 bases from J, the junction contained 9 bases not matched to a gene. The CDR3 sequence is 15 residues long. The CDR3: CASTPQTSEQETQYF. The CDR3 DNA follows: TGTGCCAGCACCCCCCAGACTAGCGAACAAGAGACCCAGTACTTC.

The chain joins TRBV27 to TRBJ2-5; D gene uncertain. The germline V gene encodes CDR1 MNHEY and CDR2 SMNVEV (reference sequence). The CDR3 extends over 14 amino acids. V gave up 3 bases and J gave up 2 bases, with 10 bases separating them. CDR3 sequence: CASSFVGRQETQYF. CDR3 bases: TGTGCCAGCAGTTTCGTGGGCAGACAAGAGACCCAGTACTTC.

The rearrangement links TRBV4-3 to TRBJ2-1; perhaps TRBD2 as D (5 bases). Germline loops: CDR1 LGHNA, CDR2 YSLEER. The CDR3 is made up of 18 amino acids. V dropped 2 bases and J dropped 4 bases, with 21 bases sitting between them. DNA for the CDR3: TGCGCCAGCAGCCAAAAAAGGAGGTCTAGCAGCGCATACAATGAGCAGTTCTTC. Its translation: CASSQKRRSSSAYNEQFF.

This chain connects TRBV30 to TRBJ1-5, with TRBD1 matching 8 bases. After removal of 2 bases from V and 7 bases from J, the junction contained 10 bases not matched to a gene. The CDR3 is 15 amino acids. The germline V gene has CDR1 GTSNPN and CDR2 SVGIG (reference sequence). This chain's CDR3 is CAWSMGRGRQQPQHF. CDR3 nucleotides: TGTGCCTGGAGTATGGGCAGGGGGCGACAACAGCCCCAGCATTTT. Filled out from reference TRBV30 and TRBJ1-5, the complete variable domain reads SQTIHQWPATLVQPVGSPLSLECTVEGTSNPNLYWYRQAAGRGLQLLFYSVGIGQISSEVPQNLSASRPQDRQFILSSKKLLLSDSGFYLCAWSMGRGRQQPQHFGDGTRLSIL.

The chain has TRBV4-2 and TRBJ1-3; the match to TRBD1 covers 8 bases. Trimming removed 0 bases from V and 1 base from J; junction bases left unmatched: 8. CDR1 is LGHNA and CDR2 is YNFKEQ in the germline V gene. The CDR3 has 18 residues. CDR3 region: CASSQEWFRGLSGNTIYF. In DNA form, the CDR3 reads TGTGCCAGCAGCCAAGAATGGTTCAGGGGGCTGTCTGGAAACACCATATATTTT.

The chain employs TRBV19 and TRBJ2-7; TRBD2 matches 9 bases. Germline CDR1 is LNHDA and CDR2 is SQIVND (reference sequence). The CDR3 runs to 14 residues. Unmatched junction bases numbered 8, after V lost 5 bases and J lost 6 bases. The CDR3 reads CASSGSGRSPEQYF. The DNA for the CDR3 is TGTGCCAGTAGTGGTAGCGGGAGAAGTCCCGAGCAGTACTTC.

This chain connects TRBV6-5 to TRBJ2-1; no clear D. Germline V lookup: CDR1 MNHEY, CDR2 SVGAGI. V dropped 0 bases and J dropped 3 bases, with 3 bases sitting between them. The CDR3 spans 13 residues. The CDR3 spells CASSYSRYNEQFF. The DNA of the CDR3 is TGTGCCAGCAGTTACTCTCGCTACAATGAGCAGTTCTTC.